Following are 30 T cell receptor beta chains from one sample sequenced in a study of blood T cell repertoires in COVID-19. This table comes from immunoSEQ multiplex PCR, and its TCRdb copy is limited to in-frame clones, with some not included. The table records roughly 140,000 clones, 65% to 90% of them present only once. Sequencing was performed on peripheral blood. The receptors derive from a woman between 50 and 59 years old with acute or convalescent COVID-19.

The rearrangement links TRBV19 to TRBJ1-2, with a possible D match to TRBD1 (5 bases). Germline values: CDR1 LNHDA, CDR2 SQIVND (reference sequence). V was shortened by 3 bases and J by 7 bases, with 12 bases between the two germline ends. The CDR3 has 13 amino acids. As DNA, the CDR3 is TGTGCCAGTAGTATTTCAGGGTCTGGTGGCTACACCTTC. Protein product: CASSISGSGGYTF.

J is TRBJ2-6 and V is TRBV2; D perhaps matches TRBD1 (5 bases). Germline V gene sequence: CDR1 SNHLY, CDR2 FYNNEI. V dropped 5 bases and J dropped 4 bases, with 9 bases sitting between them. The CDR3 length is 14 residues. The CDR3 sequence is CASSKGSGANVLTF. CDR3 nucleotide sequence: TGTGCCAGCAGTAAGGGGTCCGGGGCCAACGTCCTGACTTTC.

Written as DNA, the CDR3 is TGCAGCGTGACCCCGGGAGACCCAGTAAGGCAGTACTTC. Its translation: CSVTPGDPVRQYF. The rearrangement joins TRBV29-1 to TRBJ2-7; D perhaps matches TRBD2 (6 bases). The CDR3 consists of 13 residues. Germline CDR1 and CDR2: SQVTM and ANQGSEA. Trimming took off 6 bases at V and 9 bases at J, with 21 bases between the two ends.

The CDR3: CASSRTEYGYTF. The CDR3 DNA reads TGTGCCAGCAGCCGGACAGAGTATGGCTACACCTTC. The chain employs TRBV7-9 and TRBJ1-2; D possibly corresponds to TRBD1 (6 bases). Germline V gene sequence: CDR1 SEHNR, CDR2 FQNEAQ (reference sequence). The CDR3 is made up of 12 amino acids. Trimming left V 5 bases short and J 5 bases short, with 9 bases between.

The V and J genes are TRBV3-1 (or the pseudogene TRBV3-2) and TRBJ1-2; 8 positions agree with TRBD1. The CDR3 has 14 amino acids. J was trimmed by 5 bases and V by 4 bases; bases with no gene match: 6. CDR1 LGHDT and CDR2 YNNKEL come from the germline V gene (reference sequence). CDR3 protein: CASSLGQGYYGYTF. The CDR3 coding sequence is TGTGCCAGCAGCCTAGGACAGGGATATTATGGCTACACCTTC.

V is TRBV11-2 and J is TRBJ1-1; D is ambiguous. Trimming took 1 base from V and 11 from J, leaving 8 bases between them. Germline CDR1 reads SGHAT; CDR2 reads FQNNGV. CDR3 length: 11 amino acids. The CDR3 here is CASSLGAQAFF. Here the CDR3 DNA reads TGTGCCAGCAGCTTAGGGGCCCAGGCTTTCTTT.

This sequence joins TRBV7-2 and TRBJ1-3; 8 bases are a match to TRBD1. The V gene end was trimmed by 5 bases and the J gene end by 0 bases; junction bases not matched to a gene: 9. Per germline, CDR1 SGHTA and CDR2 FQGNSA. This CDR3 spans 17 amino acids. Written as DNA, the CDR3 is TGTGCCAGCAGCAGTCGACAGGGGATTCTCTCTGGAAACACCATATATTTT. As protein: CASSSRQGILSGNTIYF.

This clone appeared a few times. The rearrangement joins TRBV29-1 to TRBJ2-3; D perhaps matches TRBD1 (7 bases). CDR1 is SQVTM and CDR2 is ANQGSEA in the germline V gene. The germline V and J ends were trimmed by 4 bases and 0 bases, with 14 bases remaining between them. The CDR3 loop spans 15 amino acids. The CDR3: CSVGRGAASTDTQYF. CDR3 in DNA: TGCAGCGTTGGCAGGGGGGCCGCCAGCACAGATACGCAGTATTTT.

This sequence joins TRBV9 and TRBJ2-2, with 10 bases fitting TRBD2. There are 19 residues in the CDR3. Germline V gene lookup returns CDR1 SGDLS and CDR2 YYNGEE. Trimming cost V 4 bases and J 1 base; bases outside gene matches: 13. CDR3 bases: TGTGCCAGCAGCCCCGGAATTCTAAGGACTAGCGGGAACACCGGGGAGCTGTTTTTT. This codes for CASSPGILRTSGNTGELFF. The full variable domain, its missing parts supplied by reference TRBV9 and TRBJ2-2, is DSGVTQTPKHLITATGQRVTLRCSPRSGDLSVYWYQQSLDQGLQFLIQYYNGEERAKGNILERFSAQQFPDLHSELNLSSLELGDSALYFCASSPGILRTSGNTGELFFGEGSRLTVL.

This sequence joins TRBV25-1 and TRBJ2-7; TRBD2 might be the D (6 bases). The V gene lost 3 bases and the J gene lost 9 bases, with 21 bases spanning the gap. CDR1 and CDR2 (germline): MGHDK, SYGVNS. The CDR3 totals 15 residues. The CDR3 DNA follows: TGTGCCAGCAGTGAGCCCGGGACTGGGATCTTCGCGCAGTACTTC. This encodes CASSEPGTGIFAQYF.

V usage is TRBV11-2 and J usage is TRBJ1-2; D is unresolved. The germline CDR1 and CDR2 sequences are SGHAT and FQNNGV. V lost 1 base to trimming and J lost 8 bases, with 11 bases between them. The CDR3 runs 13 residues. The CDR3 DNA is TGTGCCAGCAGCTTAGTGGCCGTCGGGGGCTACACCTTC. Protein sequence: CASSLVAVGGYTF.

The rearrangement joins TRBV12-3 or TRBV12-4 to TRBJ1-2; 11 bases agree with TRBD1. The CDR3 is 13 residues long. Germline trimming cut 6 bases from V and 8 bases from J; bases unmatched to any gene: 5. The chain's CDR3 is CASSRGTGGGYTF. The CDR3 DNA reads TGTGCCAGCAGCCGAGGGACAGGGGGAGGCTACACCTTC.

V is TRBV27 and J is TRBJ2-7; the match to TRBD2 covers 11 bases. The CDR3 has 16 amino acids. With 0 bases clipped from V and 2 bases from J, the junction kept 3 bases outside the gene matches. Per the germline V gene, CDR1 is MNHEY and CDR2 is SMNVEV (reference sequence). CDR3 residues: CASSLSWTSGPYEQYF. The CDR3 nucleotides are TGTGCCAGCAGTTTATCGTGGACTAGCGGGCCCTACGAGCAGTACTTC.

This chain links TRBV10-3 with TRBJ1-2; TRBD1 agrees at 10 bases. The V segment lost 5 bases and the J segment 4 bases; nucleotides outside the gene matches: 4. There are 14 residues in the CDR3. The germline V gene has CDR1 ENHRY and CDR2 SYGVKD. The CDR3 region has the DNA TGTGCCATCAGTCCCGGGACAGGGGCCTATGGCTACACCTTC. Translating gives CAISPGTGAYGYTF.

The chain has TRBV6-1 and TRBJ1-2; weak D call: TRBD1 (5 bases). Germline CDR1 and CDR2: MNHNS and SASEGT. The CDR3 length is 13 residues. V was cut by 0 bases and J by 7 bases, with 9 bases left in between. The CDR3 DNA follows: TGTGCCAGCAGTGAAGCCGCGGGGCTTGGCTACACCTTC. This gives the protein CASSEAAGLGYTF.

The gene calls are TRBV5-4 and TRBJ1-5; TRBD1 matches 9 bases. Germline lookup yields CDR1 SGHNT and CDR2 YYREEE (reference sequence). This CDR3 contains 17 residues. V gave up 4 bases and J gave up 5 bases; unmatched junction bases: 13. CDR3 sequence: CASSPGGGTGIDQPQHF. In DNA, the CDR3 is TGTGCCAGCAGCCCCGGAGGGGGGACAGGGATTGATCAGCCCCAGCATTTT.

J is TRBJ1-1 and V is TRBV6-5; 7 bases are shared with TRBD1. The germline V gene encodes CDR1 MNHEY and CDR2 SVGAGI. V shed 6 bases, J shed 4 bases, and the junction held 8 bases outside the gene matches. The CDR3 runs 14 residues. CDR3 in DNA: TGTGCCAGCAGCACATCAGGGGGGATCACTGAAGCTTTCTTT. Residues: CASSTSGGITEAFF.

The CDR3 sequence is CASSLGDRDNSPLHF. The CDR3 DNA is TGTGCCAGCAGTTTAGGGGACAGGGATAATTCACCCCTCCACTTT. The chain employs TRBV28 and TRBJ1-6, with 9 bases aligning to TRBD1. The V gene end was trimmed by 2 bases and the J gene end by 5 bases; junction bases not matched to a gene: 1. This CDR3 has 15 amino acids. Germline CDR1 MDHEN, CDR2 SYDVKM. Combining the CDR3 with reference TRBV28 and TRBJ1-6 gives the whole variable domain DVKVTQSSRYLVKRTGEKVFLECVQDMDHENMFWYRQDPGLGLRLIYFSYDVKMKEKGDIPEGYSVSREKKERFSLILESASTNQTSMYLCASSLGDRDNSPLHFGNGTRLTVT.

This chain connects TRBV14 to TRBJ1-5; no definite D call. V lost 2 bases and J 4 bases, leaving 6 bases between the germline ends. The CDR3 is 13 amino acids. CDR1 and CDR2 from the germline V gene are SGHDN and FVKESK. The CDR3 DNA is TGTGCCAGCAGCCAACAGTCTAATCAGCCCCAGCATTTT. Encoded protein: CASSQQSNQPQHF.

The rearrangement uses TRBV18 and TRBJ1-1; the D is unclear. The V end was cut by 6 bases, the J end by 3 bases, with 14 bases between. The V gene's germline CDR1 is KGHSH and CDR2 LQKENI. There are 14 residues in the CDR3. The CDR3 region has the DNA TGTGCCAGCTCCTTGACCGCGGTGGACACTGAAGCTTTCTTT. Translated: CASSLTAVDTEAFF.

The sample holds a few counts of this clone. J is TRBJ2-3 and V is TRBV5-4; no firm D call. Germline values: CDR1 SGHNT, CDR2 YYREEE (reference sequence). V dropped 4 bases and J dropped 6 bases, with 9 bases sitting between them. The CDR3 consists of 12 residues. CDR3: CASSGGGDTQYF. CDR3 bases: TGTGCCAGCAGCGGCGGTGGGGATACGCAGTATTTT.

V gene TRBV5-6 combines with J gene TRBJ2-7; a possible D gene is TRBD2 (5 bases). Germline assignment: CDR1 SGHDT and CDR2 YYEEEE. V lost 0 bases and J lost 5, with 15 bases in between. This CDR3 spans 15 amino acids. Here the CDR3 reads CASSLVDSVAHEQYF. CDR3 DNA: TGTGCCAGCAGCTTGGTAGATAGCGTTGCACACGAGCAGTACTTC. Full variable domain (missing parts from reference TRBV5-6 and TRBJ2-7): DAGVTQSPTHLIKTRGQQVTLRCSPKSGHDTVSWYQQALGQGPQFIFQYYEEEERQRGNFPDRFSGHQFPNYSSELNVNALLLGDSALYLCASSLVDSVAHEQYFGPGTRLTVT.

The rearrangement links TRBV7-2 to TRBJ1-3; D is undetermined. Per germline, CDR1 SGHTA and CDR2 FQGNSA. The CDR3 runs 16 residues. The ends were cut back, 0 bases at V and 4 bases at J, with 13 bases in the middle. The CDR3, as DNA: TGTGCCAGCAGCTTAGCCACGGCGACATACGGAAACACCATATATTTT. Translating it yields CASSLATATYGNTIYF.

The J gene is TRBJ1-1, the V gene TRBV19; 7 bases agree with TRBD1. Germline CDR1 reads LNHDA; CDR2 reads SQIVND (reference sequence). Trimming cost V 9 bases and J 1 base; bases outside gene matches: 8. The CDR3 totals 14 residues. CDR3 sequence (DNA): TGTGCCAGCTGGGACAGAGTAGCGAACACTGAAGCTTTCTTT. It yields the protein CASWDRVANTEAFF.

The chain combines TRBV6-5 with TRBJ1-1, with D maybe TRBD1 (5 bases). The V gene lost 5 bases and the J gene lost 7 bases, with 20 bases spanning the gap. In germline, CDR1 is MNHEY, CDR2 SVGAGI. There are 15 residues in the CDR3. CDR3 sequence: CASSSSTWGVDEAFF. The CDR3 coding sequence is TGTGCCAGCAGTAGTTCAACGTGGGGCGTTGATGAAGCTTTCTTT.

The rearrangement links TRBV4-2 to TRBJ1-5, with D maybe TRBD1 (6 bases). Germline values: CDR1 LGHNA, CDR2 YNFKEQ. The CDR3 has 15 amino acids. The V and J ends lost 4 bases and 0 bases respectively, with 10 bases between them. The CDR3 bases are TGTGCCAGCAGCCTGAGAGGGGGTAGCAATCAGCCCCAGCATTTT. Its protein product is CASSLRGGSNQPQHF.

The chain employs TRBV10-1 and TRBJ2-2; weak D call: TRBD2 (5 bases). The CDR3 totals 16 residues. In germline, CDR1 is WNHNN, CDR2 SYGVQD (reference sequence). Trimming cost V 2 bases and J 3 bases, with 13 bases left between them. The CDR3 DNA reads as TGCGCCAGCAGTGAGAGTCGGACTCCTTACACCGGGGAGCTGTTTTTT. It translates to CASSESRTPYTGELFF.

This clone has more than one count but fewer than ten. This sequence joins TRBV25-1 and TRBJ1-2, with D tentatively TRBD1 (5 bases). The CDR3 length is 15 residues. Germline values: CDR1 MGHDK, CDR2 SYGVNS. V was cut by 1 base and J by 3 bases, with 12 bases left in between. The CDR3 coding sequence is TGTGCCAGCAGTGAATTGGGCAGGGCGGACTATGGCTACACCTTC. This codes for CASSELGRADYGYTF.

The chain employs TRBV28 and TRBJ1-1, with D perhaps TRBD1 (6 bases). Germline V gene lookup returns CDR1 MDHEN and CDR2 SYDVKM. The CDR3 covers 12 residues. V was trimmed by 7 bases and J by 9 bases, leaving 15 bases between them. The CDR3: CASNGQGLQAFF. The CDR3 DNA sequence: TGTGCCAGCAACGGGCAGGGGTTACAAGCTTTCTTT.

The J gene is TRBJ1-6, the V gene TRBV11-3, with 9 bases matching TRBD1. J gave up 10 bases and V 5 bases, and 6 bases lay outside the gene matches. The germline V gene has CDR1 SGHNT and CDR2 YENEEA. This CDR3 comprises 14 residues. The CDR3 DNA sequence: TGTGCCAGCAGCCCCGGGACAGGGAACTCACCCCTCCACTTT. Translating it yields CASSPGTGNSPLHF.